These 30 T cell receptor beta chains were sequenced from one sample in a study of OX40 agonist ivuxolimab in advanced cancers. The protocol was immunoSEQ multiplex PCR, while the TCRdb copy is restricted to in-frame clones and leaves out a portion. The repertoire includes tens of thousands of clones, under 95% of them detected once, and 14% sits in the top ten. The source material was CD4+ or CD8+ T cells sorted from blood, sampled in a trial of the OX40 agonist ivuxolimab. The origin of the receptors is an adult with an advanced solid tumor such as melanoma, head and neck, liver or kidney cancer.

This rearrangement joins TRBV6-5 to TRBJ2-2; D is possibly TRBD2 (5 bases). CDR3 length equals 15 residues. Between the trimmed V and J ends, which lost 0 bases and 4 bases, there was a span of 9 bases. The V gene's germline CDR1 is MNHEY and CDR2 SVGAGI. This chain's CDR3 is CASSYSGEGTGELFF. The CDR3 DNA is TGTGCCAGCAGTTACTCGGGAGAGGGCACCGGGGAGCTGTTTTTT.

J is TRBJ2-1 and V is TRBV5-4; TRBD2 is a possible D gene (6 bases). Trimming took 0 bases from V and 9 from J, leaving 16 bases between them. This CDR3 is built from 15 residues. Germline V gives CDR1 SGHNT, CDR2 YYREEE (reference sequence). CDR3 nucleotides: TGTGCCAGCAGCTTGGTGGGGGGTCCCTCGGGTGAGCAGTTCTTC. Translated, it gives CASSLVGGPSGEQFF.

The V and J genes are TRBV28 and TRBJ2-7; D gene ambiguous. Germline V gives CDR1 MDHEN, CDR2 SYDVKM. Trimming pared 2 bases from V and 2 bases from J, leaving 7 bases between. The CDR3 totals 13 residues. The CDR3, as DNA: TGTGCCAGCAGTTTACCGGGCACCTACGAGCAGTACTTC. It encodes CASSLPGTYEQYF.

V and J are TRBV14 and TRBJ2-2; 7 nucleotides match TRBD1. J lost 1 base, V lost 1 base, and 12 bases had no gene match. The CDR3 extends over 19 amino acids. CDR1 is SGHDN, CDR2 FVKESK, per germline. The CDR3 DNA is TGTGCCAGCAGCCAAGTACCATCTCCGGGACAGATGAACACCGGGGAGCTGTTTTTT. Amino acid sequence: CASSQVPSPGQMNTGELFF.

The rearrangement uses TRBV6-6 and TRBJ2-5; D gene uncertain. Germline V gene lookup returns CDR1 MNHNY and CDR2 SVGAGI (reference sequence). The CDR3 totals 15 residues. The V end was cut by 2 bases, the J end by 3 bases, with 13 bases between. This CDR3 is CASSYPRWAEETQYF. Here the CDR3 DNA reads TGTGCCAGCAGTTACCCCCGGTGGGCCGAAGAGACCCAGTACTTC.

The rearrangement joins TRBV6-5 to TRBJ2-7; 8 nucleotides align to TRBD1. This CDR3 spans 14 amino acids. The V segment lost 7 bases and the J segment 4 bases; nucleotides outside the gene matches: 9. Germline loops: CDR1 MNHEY, CDR2 SVGAGI. The CDR3 bases are TGTGCCAGCACCTTCACAGGGGGAGTTTACGAGCAGTACTTC. Protein: CASTFTGGVYEQYF.

V usage is TRBV4-1 and J usage is TRBJ1-1, with D unclear. With 0 bases removed from V and 1 base from J, the gap between germline ends came to 9 bases. Germline V gene data show CDR1 as MGHRA and CDR2 as YSYEKL. The CDR3 is made up of 15 amino acids. In DNA, the CDR3 is TGCGCCAGCAGCCAAGATGACTTATGGAACACTGAAGCTTTCTTT. This codes for CASSQDDLWNTEAFF.

This clone came up once. The rearrangement uses TRBV18 and TRBJ2-7; D perhaps matches TRBD1 (5 bases). Trimming cost V 3 bases and J 4 bases, with 16 bases left between them. CDR1 is KGHSH and CDR2 is LQKENI in the germline V gene. There are 15 residues in the CDR3. The CDR3 nucleotides are TGTGCCAGCTCACCCGATACAGGAGCACGTTACGAGCAGTACTTC. Translated: CASSPDTGARYEQYF.

The chain uses TRBV7-9 and TRBJ1-4; D gene uncertain. The CDR3 runs to 12 residues. The germline V and J ends were trimmed by 3 bases and 8 bases, with 7 bases remaining between them. Germline-derived CDR1 and CDR2 are SEHNR and FQNEAQ (reference sequence). The CDR3 reads CASSFSVEKLFF. In DNA, the CDR3 is TGTGCCAGCAGCTTTTCGGTCGAAAAACTGTTTTTT.

This chain uses TRBV7-8 with TRBJ1-2; D unresolved. The CDR3 extends over 15 amino acids. Looked up from germline, CDR1 is SGHVS and CDR2 is FQNEAQ. V was cut by 4 bases and J by 4 bases, with 16 bases left in between. The DNA of the CDR3 is TGTGCCAGCAGCTGGGCAGCGACCCCCCGCTATGGCTACACCTTC. Translation gives CASSWAATPRYGYTF.

This clone occurred a few times. The rearrangement joins TRBV20-1 to TRBJ1-1; D is unresolved. CDR3 length: 11 residues. Germline V gene sequence: CDR1 DFQATT, CDR2 SNEGSKA (reference sequence). V gave up 1 base and J gave up 7 bases, with 7 bases separating them. The CDR3 sequence is CSARVDNEAFF. The CDR3 DNA is TGCAGTGCTAGAGTCGACAATGAAGCTTTCTTT.

A few counts support this clone. The rearrangement uses TRBV4-1 and TRBJ1-1, with D unresolved. The V and J ends lost 3 bases and 5 bases respectively, with 7 bases between them. The germline gives CDR1 MGHRA, CDR2 YSYEKL. The CDR3 has 12 amino acids. The CDR3 DNA reads as TGCGCCAGCAGCCAGGGCTGGACTGAAGCTTTCTTT. Residues: CASSQGWTEAFF.

The rearrangement joins TRBV7-9 to TRBJ1-1; 7 bases line up with TRBD1. The J segment lost 1 base and the V segment lost 5 bases, leaving 10 bases of the junction unmatched. Germline V gene lookup returns CDR1 SEHNR and CDR2 FQNEAQ (reference sequence). The CDR3 loop spans 16 amino acids. CDR3: CASSPVETGWNTEAFF. The CDR3 DNA follows: TGTGCCAGCAGCCCCGTGGAGACAGGGTGGAACACTGAAGCTTTCTTT.

The chain links TRBV28 to TRBJ2-6, with TRBD2 identical over 12 bases. The CDR3 loop spans 18 amino acids. Germline V gene lookup returns CDR1 MDHEN and CDR2 SYDVKM. The trim removed 4 bases at V and 0 bases at J, leaving 4 bases unmatched. The CDR3 DNA is TGTGCCAGCAGTTCACGACTAGCGGGGGACTCTGGGGCCAACGTCCTGACTTTC. Amino acids: CASSSRLAGDSGANVLTF.

The CDR3 sequence: CASSLASGSGNSPLHF. CDR3 sequence (DNA): TGTGCCAGCAGCTTAGCGTCGGGGTCGGGAAATTCACCCCTCCACTTT. The chain recombines TRBV7-8 with TRBJ1-6; unclear D gene. Looked up from germline, CDR1 is SGHVS and CDR2 is FQNEAQ. The CDR3 sequence is 16 residues long. V was cut by 0 bases and J by 7 bases, with 13 bases left in between.

This chain uses TRBV6-1 with TRBJ2-7, with 8 positions matching TRBD1. The CDR3 consists of 15 residues. V lost 8 bases, J lost 6 bases, and 15 bases stayed unmatched. Germline assignment: CDR1 MNHNS and CDR2 SASEGT. The CDR3 loop reads CASEEGRGLWSEQYF. The CDR3 DNA reads TGTGCCAGCGAGGAGGGCAGGGGGCTATGGAGCGAGCAGTACTTC.

The chain recombines TRBV2 with TRBJ2-7; perhaps TRBD2 as D (6 bases). The CDR3 extends over 12 amino acids. Looked up from germline, CDR1 is SNHLY and CDR2 is FYNNEI. Trimming pared 11 bases from V and 6 bases from J, leaving 17 bases between. This CDR3 reads CAGGSSVPEQYF. CDR3 coding DNA: TGTGCCGGGGGGAGTAGTGTGCCCGAGCAGTACTTC.

V gene TRBV29-1 combines with J gene TRBJ2-1, with 7 positions matching TRBD1. The CDR3 length is 14 residues. With 5 bases clipped from V and 5 bases from J, the junction kept 9 bases outside the gene matches. Looked up from germline, CDR1 is SQVTM and CDR2 is ANQGSEA. CDR3 DNA sequence: TGCAGCGTTATTGACCACAGGGGCAACAATGAGCAGTTCTTC. Translated: CSVIDHRGNNEQFF.

V and J are TRBV29-1 and TRBJ1-2; D remains unclear. This CDR3 is 13 amino acids long. Germline V gene sequence: CDR1 SQVTM, CDR2 ANQGSEA. Deletions cut 3 bases from V and 2 bases from J, with 10 bases between. In DNA form, the CDR3 reads TGCAGCGTTGATGGACCGATCAACTATGGCTACACCTTC. It yields the protein CSVDGPINYGYTF. Complete variable domain (other parts from reference TRBV29-1 and TRBJ1-2): SAVISQKPSRDICQRGTSLTIQCQVDSQVTMMFWYRQQPGQSLTLIATANQGSEATYESGFVIDKFPISRPNLTFSTLTVSNMSPEDSSIYLCSVDGPINYGYTFGSGTRLTVV.

This chain connects TRBV10-2 to TRBJ1-1; D is unresolved. Germline CDR1 and CDR2: WSHSY and SAAADI. The CDR3 runs 13 residues. V was cut by 10 bases and J by 1 base, with 13 bases left in between. Written as DNA, the CDR3 is TGCGCCACCAGGTGGTCAGGGAACACTGAAGCTTTCTTT. Amino acids: CATRWSGNTEAFF.

The J gene is TRBJ1-3, the V gene TRBV12-5, with 12 bases identical to TRBD1. The germline gives CDR1 LGHNT, CDR2 FRNRAP. The CDR3 loop spans 17 amino acids. V gave up 5 bases and J gave up 3 bases; unmatched junction bases: 8. In nucleotides, the CDR3 is TGTGCTAGTGGTACGGGACAGGGGGCGTCTATTGGAAACACCATATATTTT. Protein: CASGTGQGASIGNTIYF.

The rearrangement uses TRBV6-4 and TRBJ1-5; TRBD1 aligns across 8 bases. CDR1 MRHNA and CDR2 SNTAGT come from the germline V gene. This CDR3 is 18 amino acids long. The V segment lost 1 base and the J segment 2 bases; nucleotides outside the gene matches: 10. As DNA, the CDR3 is TGTGCCAGCAGTGACTATAATAGGGACAGGAGGGGCAATCAGCCCCAGCATTTT. Translation: CASSDYNRDRRGNQPQHF.

V gene TRBV10-2 combines with J gene TRBJ1-1, with D hard to call. This CDR3 is 16 amino acids long. Per the germline V gene, CDR1 is WSHSY and CDR2 is SAAADI. The V end was cut by 0 bases, the J end by 3 bases, with 14 bases between. CDR3 sequence (DNA): TGCGCCAGCAGTGAGTCTAGGAGGAACGTATACACTGAAGCTTTCTTT. As protein: CASSESRRNVYTEAFF.

The DNA of the CDR3 is TGTGCCGCCCTTCGTGGGACAGGGGGAAGTGGCACTGAAGCTTTCTTT. Amino acids: CAALRGTGGSGTEAFF. V usage is TRBV28 and J usage is TRBJ1-1; 11 bases fit TRBD1. The CDR3 sequence is 16 residues long. With 11 bases clipped from V and 4 bases from J, the junction kept 15 bases outside the gene matches. Germline V CDR1 and CDR2: MDHEN, SYDVKM.

This clone occurred many times. This chain's CDR3 is CASSFRTARGYTF. The DNA of the CDR3 is TGTGCCAGCAGCTTCAGGACAGCCCGGGGCTACACCTTC. V gene TRBV11-3 combines with J gene TRBJ1-2; tentative D call: TRBD1 (6 bases). This CDR3 is 13 amino acids long. The V and J ends lost 3 bases and 8 bases respectively, with 13 bases between them. Germline V gene lookup returns CDR1 SGHNT and CDR2 YENEEA.

This clone was recorded only once. V usage is TRBV4-1 and J usage is TRBJ1-1; the D is unclear. From germline, CDR1 is MGHRA and CDR2 YSYEKL. Trimming cost V 3 bases and J 4 bases, with 6 bases left between them. CDR3 length: 12 amino acids. The DNA for the CDR3 is TGCGCCAGCAGCCATCTCGGCACTGAAGCTTTCTTT. Protein: CASSHLGTEAFF.

The gene calls are TRBV2 and TRBJ2-7, with 10 bases aligning to TRBD1. With 5 bases clipped from V and 1 base from J, the junction kept 5 bases outside the gene matches. From germline, CDR1 is SNHLY and CDR2 FYNNEI. The CDR3 runs to 15 residues. The CDR3 region is CASSPGTGVSYEQYF. In nucleotides, the CDR3 is TGTGCCAGCAGTCCCGGGACAGGGGTTTCCTACGAGCAGTACTTC. Filled out from reference TRBV2 and TRBJ2-7, the complete variable domain reads EPEVTQTPSHQVTQMGQEVILRCVPISNHLYFYWYRQILGQKVEFLVSFYNNEISEKSEIFDDQFSVERPDGSNFTLKIRSTKLEDSAMYFCASSPGTGVSYEQYFGPGTRLTVT.

The CDR3, as DNA: TGTGCCACCCAGGGAACAACCCATACCTACGAGCAGTACTTC. This sequence encodes CATQGTTHTYEQYF. The chain has TRBV27 and TRBJ2-7, with D perhaps TRBD1 (5 bases). Germline loops: CDR1 MNHEY, CDR2 SMNVEV (reference sequence). This CDR3 has 14 residues. Trimming pared 10 bases from V and 2 bases from J, leaving 18 bases between.

This clone was detected once. The rearrangement uses TRBV19 and TRBJ2-7; 7 nucleotides line up with TRBD1. Germline loops: CDR1 LNHDA, CDR2 SQIVND (reference sequence). Losses at the gene ends were 0 bases for V and 3 bases for J; bases not matched to a gene: 2. The CDR3 covers 14 residues. The CDR3 DNA reads as TGTGCCAGTAGTATAGAGGGGACAGTCTACGAGCAGTACTTC. This sequence encodes CASSIEGTVYEQYF.

The chain carries TRBV28 and TRBJ1-1; no clear D. This CDR3 spans 14 amino acids. With 2 bases removed from V and 3 bases from J, the gap between germline ends came to 10 bases. Germline V CDR1 and CDR2: MDHEN, SYDVKM. CDR3 sequence reads: CASSLSSLDTEAFF. CDR3 sequence (DNA): TGTGCCAGCAGTTTAAGTAGCCTGGACACTGAAGCTTTCTTT.